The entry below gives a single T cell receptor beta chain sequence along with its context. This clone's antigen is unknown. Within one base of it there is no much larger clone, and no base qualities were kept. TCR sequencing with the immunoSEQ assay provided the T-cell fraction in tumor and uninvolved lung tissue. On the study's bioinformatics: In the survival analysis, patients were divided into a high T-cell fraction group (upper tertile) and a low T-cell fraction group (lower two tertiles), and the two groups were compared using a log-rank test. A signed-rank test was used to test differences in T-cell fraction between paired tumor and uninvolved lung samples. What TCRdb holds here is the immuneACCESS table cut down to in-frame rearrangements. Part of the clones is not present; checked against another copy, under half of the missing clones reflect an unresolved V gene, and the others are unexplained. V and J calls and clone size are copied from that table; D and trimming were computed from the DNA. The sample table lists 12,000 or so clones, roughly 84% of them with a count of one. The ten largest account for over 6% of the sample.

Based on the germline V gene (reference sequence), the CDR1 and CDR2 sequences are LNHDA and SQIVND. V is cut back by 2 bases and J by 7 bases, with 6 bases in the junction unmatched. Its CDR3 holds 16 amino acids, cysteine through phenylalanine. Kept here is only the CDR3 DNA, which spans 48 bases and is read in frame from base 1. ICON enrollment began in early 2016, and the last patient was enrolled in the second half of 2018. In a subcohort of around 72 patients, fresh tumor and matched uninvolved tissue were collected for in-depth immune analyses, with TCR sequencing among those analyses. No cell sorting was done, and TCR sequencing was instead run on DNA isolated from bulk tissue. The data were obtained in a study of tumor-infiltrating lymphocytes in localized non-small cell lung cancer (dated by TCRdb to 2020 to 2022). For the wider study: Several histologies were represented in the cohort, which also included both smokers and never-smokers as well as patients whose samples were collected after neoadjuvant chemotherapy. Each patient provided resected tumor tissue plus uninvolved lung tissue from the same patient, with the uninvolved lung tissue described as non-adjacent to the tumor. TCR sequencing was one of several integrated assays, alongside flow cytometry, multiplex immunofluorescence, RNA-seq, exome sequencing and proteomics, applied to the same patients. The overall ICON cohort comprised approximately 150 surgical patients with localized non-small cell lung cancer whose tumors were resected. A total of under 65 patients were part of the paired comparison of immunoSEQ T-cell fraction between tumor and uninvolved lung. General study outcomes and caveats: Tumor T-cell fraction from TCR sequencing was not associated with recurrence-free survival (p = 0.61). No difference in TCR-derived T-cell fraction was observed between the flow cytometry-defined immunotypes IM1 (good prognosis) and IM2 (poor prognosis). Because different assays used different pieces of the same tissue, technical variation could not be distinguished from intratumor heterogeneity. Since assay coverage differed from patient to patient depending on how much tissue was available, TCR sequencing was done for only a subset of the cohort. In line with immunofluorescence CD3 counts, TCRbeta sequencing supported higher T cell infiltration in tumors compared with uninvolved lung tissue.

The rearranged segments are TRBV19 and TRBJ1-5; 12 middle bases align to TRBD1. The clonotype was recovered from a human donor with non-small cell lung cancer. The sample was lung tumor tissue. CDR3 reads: CASSISGTGGVQPQHF. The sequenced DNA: TGTGCCAGTAGTATATCCGGGACAGGGGGCGTCCAGCCCCAGCATTTT.